This TCR beta chain was identified in a study of tumor-infiltrating lymphocytes in primary liver carcinoma. Overall study findings and caveats: Significantly greater top-250-clone fractions characterized tumors relative to blood (p = 0.039).

This clonotype was seen repeatedly, ten times or more. Its specificity is not known. V was cut by 0 bases and J by 6 bases, with 11 bases left in between. CDR3 length equals 14 residues. Germline V gives CDR1 MNHEY, CDR2 SVGAGI. Making TCR beta cDNA involved approximately 520 ng total RNA and a constant-region primer. Three-round nested multiplex PCR performed with slightly modified ARM-PCR produced the TCR beta libraries. With TRBV1-TRBV30 forward primers and a C-beta reverse primer, the first two PCR rounds were run for roughly 10 cycles each. TCRdb reanalysed the multiplex PCR reads using MiXCR and keeps one entry per CDR3 protein. Altogether a few hundred thousand distinct CDR3 sequences are present, more than 55% being singletons, with the ten largest covering 15% to 20%. Alongside blood RNA obtained from unsorted whole blood, germline DNA was also extracted.

This TCR derives from a woman in her twenties or thirties with primary liver carcinoma and hepatitis B virus infection. The specimen sequenced was peripheral blood. The V and J genes are TRBV6-5 and TRBJ1-1; TRBD1 is a possible D gene (6 bases). The CDR3 region has the DNA TGTGCCAGCAGTTACTCGGAGAGGGGGGCTGAAGCTTTCTTT. This gives the protein CASSYSERGAEAFF.